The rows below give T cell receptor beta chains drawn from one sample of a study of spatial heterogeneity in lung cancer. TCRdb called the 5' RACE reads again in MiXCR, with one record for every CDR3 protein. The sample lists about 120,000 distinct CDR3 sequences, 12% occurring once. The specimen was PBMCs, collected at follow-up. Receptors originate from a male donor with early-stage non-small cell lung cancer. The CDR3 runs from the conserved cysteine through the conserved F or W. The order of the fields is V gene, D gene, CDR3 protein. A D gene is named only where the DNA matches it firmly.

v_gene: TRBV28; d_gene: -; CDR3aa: CASSLSLGDTQYF
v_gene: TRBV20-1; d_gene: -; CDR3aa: CSATPLGMGTEAFF
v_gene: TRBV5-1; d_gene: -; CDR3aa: CASRMTIQETQYF
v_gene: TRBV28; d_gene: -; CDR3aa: CASSLPGLGTTEAFF
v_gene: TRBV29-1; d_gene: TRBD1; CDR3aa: CSVAPGGRTEAFF
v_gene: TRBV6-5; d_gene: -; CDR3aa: CASSYSSEAFF
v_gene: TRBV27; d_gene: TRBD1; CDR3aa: CASRDRGLNQPQHF
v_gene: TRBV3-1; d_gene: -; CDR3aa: CASSHRTYGYTF
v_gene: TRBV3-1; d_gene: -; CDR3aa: CASSQVSDEQFF
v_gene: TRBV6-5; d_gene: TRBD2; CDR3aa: CASSYSAAGAYRELFF
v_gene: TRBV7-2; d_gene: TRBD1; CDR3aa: CASSSYQGAEAFF
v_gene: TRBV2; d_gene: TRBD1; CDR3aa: CASSEGGTAIYEQYF
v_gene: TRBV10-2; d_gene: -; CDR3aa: CASSALTGTVSNQPQHF
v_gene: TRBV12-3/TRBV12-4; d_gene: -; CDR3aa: CASTGGDIEQFF
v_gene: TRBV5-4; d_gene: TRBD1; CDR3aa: CASSWDRDQPQHF
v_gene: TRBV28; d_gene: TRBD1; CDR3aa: CASSPGTGPGYGYTF
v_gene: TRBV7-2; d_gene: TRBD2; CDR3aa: CASSPGLAGASGANVLTF
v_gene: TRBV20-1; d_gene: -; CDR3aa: CSARDRGNGYTF
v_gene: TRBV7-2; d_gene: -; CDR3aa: CASSLGTSVGGETQYF
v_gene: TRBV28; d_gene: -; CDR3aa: CASSLTGPYLGADTQYF
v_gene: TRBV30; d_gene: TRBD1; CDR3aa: CAWRRAGTGYHEQYF
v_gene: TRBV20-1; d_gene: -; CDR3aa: CSASRLSYEQYF